This T cell receptor (beta chain) is drawn from a study of a mutant IDH1 vaccine in newly diagnosed glioma. Study overall: The study gave patients eight vaccinations in weeks 1, 3, 5, 7, 11, 15, 19, 23. With temozolomide cycles, or 4-6 weeks after radiotherapy alone, vaccination was started. Study-wide results and caveats: In roughly 93% of patients, immune responses induced by the vaccine occurred.

Details on this clone: Its antigen is not identified.

Time point here: week 11, during vaccination. The vaccine gave 300 ug of a 20-mer mutant IDH1 peptide subcutaneously per dose. The germline V and J ends were trimmed by 5 bases and 0 bases, with 16 bases remaining between them. CDR1 and CDR2 (germline): SEHNR, FQNEAQ (reference sequence). This CDR3 is built from 16 residues. Using immunoSEQ multiplex PCR, the repertoire was profiled, and TCRdb retains in-frame clones only, with some absent. The sample lists some 130,000 clones, 80% occurring once. This clonotype was obtained from a man in his forties with glioma. The sequenced sample was PBMCs, obtained from a glioma patient whose treatment included an IDH1 peptide vaccine. The chain links TRBV7-9 to TRBJ1-1; D remains unclear. CDR3 sequence reads: CASSIPREPMNTEAFF. DNA of the CDR3: TGTGCCAGCAGCATCCCGAGGGAGCCCATGAACACTGAAGCTTTCTTT. Full variable domain (outside the CDR3, taken from reference TRBV7-9 and TRBJ1-1): DTGVSQNPRHKITKRGQNVTFRCDPISEHNRLYWYRQTLGQGPEFLTYFQNEAQLEKSRLLSDRFSAERPKGSFSTLEIQRTEQGDSAMYLCASSIPREPMNTEAFFGQGTRLTVV.